The source of this T cell receptor beta chain is a study of blood T cell repertoires in COVID-19. V shed 1 base, J shed 6 bases, and the junction held 2 bases outside the gene matches. From germline, CDR1 is PRHDT and CDR2 FYEKMQ (reference sequence). This CDR3 spans 15 amino acids. As originally analysed: Cell counts per sample came from amplifying reference gene primers. Sequenced by immunoSEQ multiplex PCR; TCRdb stores in-frame clones only, minus some. That table furnishes V, J and clone size, whereas the DNA furnished D and trimming. The sample consists of about 270,000 clones, about 87% of them appearing once.

The rearrangement links TRBV13 to TRBJ2-2; TRBD2 matches at 10 bases. The sequenced sample was PBMCs or T cells enriched from blood (not recorded which). The clonotype originates from a woman under 40 with acute COVID-19. In DNA, the CDR3 is TGTGCCAGCAGCTTAGAAAGCGGGAGGGCCGGGGAGCTGTTTTTT. Protein product: CASSLESGRAGELFF.